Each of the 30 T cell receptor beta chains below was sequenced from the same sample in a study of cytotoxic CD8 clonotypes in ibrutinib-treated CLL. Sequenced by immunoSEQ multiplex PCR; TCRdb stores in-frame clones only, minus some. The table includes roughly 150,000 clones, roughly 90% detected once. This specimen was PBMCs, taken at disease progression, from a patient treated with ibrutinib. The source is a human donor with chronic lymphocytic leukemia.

The CDR3 reads CASSLRDSFYEQYF. CDR3 DNA: TGTGCCAGTAGCCTCCGGGACTCCTTCTACGAGCAGTACTTC. The chain links TRBV19 to TRBJ2-7; TRBD2 is a possible D gene (6 bases). V was pared by 6 bases and J by 3 bases, with 15 bases between. The CDR3 sequence is 14 residues long. Looked up from germline, CDR1 is LNHDA and CDR2 is SQIVND (reference sequence).

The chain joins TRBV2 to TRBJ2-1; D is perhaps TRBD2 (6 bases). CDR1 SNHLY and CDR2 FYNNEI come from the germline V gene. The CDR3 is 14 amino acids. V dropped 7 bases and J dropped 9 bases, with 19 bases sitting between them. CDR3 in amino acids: CASIPAGNLGEQFF. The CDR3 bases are TGTGCCAGCATTCCTGCGGGGAACCTCGGTGAGCAGTTCTTC.

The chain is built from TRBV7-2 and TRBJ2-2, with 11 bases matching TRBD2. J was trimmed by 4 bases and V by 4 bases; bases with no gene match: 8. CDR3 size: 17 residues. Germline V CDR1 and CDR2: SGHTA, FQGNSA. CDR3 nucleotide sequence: TGTGCCAGCAGCTACCTCGTAGCGGGAGGGGTCACCGGGGAGCTGTTTTTT. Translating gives CASSYLVAGGVTGELFF.

The CDR3 spells CASRTSGSYEQYF. The DNA of the CDR3 is TGTGCCAGTAGGACTAGCGGGTCCTACGAGCAGTACTTC. The V call is TRBV19, the J call TRBJ2-7, with 10 bases lining up with TRBD2. Germline V CDR1 and CDR2: LNHDA, SQIVND (reference sequence). The CDR3 totals 13 residues. Trimming removed 6 bases from V and 1 base from J; junction bases left unmatched: 0. Using reference TRBV19 and TRBJ2-7 for the parts outside the CDR3, the full variable domain is DGGITQSPKYLFRKEGQNVTLSCEQNLNHDAMYWYRQDPGQGLRLIYYSQIVNDFQKGDIAEGYSVSREKKESFPLTVTSAQKNPTAFYLCASRTSGSYEQYFGPGTRLTVT.

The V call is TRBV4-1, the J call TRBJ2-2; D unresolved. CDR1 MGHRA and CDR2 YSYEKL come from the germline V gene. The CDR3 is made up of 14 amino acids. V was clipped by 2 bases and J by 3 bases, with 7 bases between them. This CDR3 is CASSQYGDTGELFF. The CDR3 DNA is TGCGCCAGCAGCCAATACGGAGACACCGGGGAGCTGTTTTTT.

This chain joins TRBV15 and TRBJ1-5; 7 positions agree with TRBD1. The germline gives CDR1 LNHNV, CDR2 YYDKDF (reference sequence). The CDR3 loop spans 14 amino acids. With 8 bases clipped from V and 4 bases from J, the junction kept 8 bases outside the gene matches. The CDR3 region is CATLDRDLNQPQHF. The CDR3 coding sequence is TGTGCCACCTTAGACAGGGACCTAAATCAGCCCCAGCATTTT.

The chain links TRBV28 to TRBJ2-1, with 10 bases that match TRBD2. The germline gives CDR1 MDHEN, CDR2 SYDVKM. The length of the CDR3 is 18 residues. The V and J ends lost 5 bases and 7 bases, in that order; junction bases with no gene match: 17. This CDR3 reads CASSTIWEREGPVNEQFF. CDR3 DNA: TGTGCCAGCAGTACCATCTGGGAGCGGGAGGGCCCGGTGAATGAGCAGTTCTTC.

The CDR3 sequence is CASSLGRRTSGSPSSYEQYF. The CDR3 DNA sequence: TGCGCCAGCAGCTTGGGTCGTAGGACTAGCGGGAGCCCCAGCTCCTACGAGCAGTACTTC. The V and J genes are TRBV5-1 and TRBJ2-7, with 13 nucleotides matching TRBD2. Trimming cost V 0 bases and J 0 bases; bases outside gene matches: 12. This CDR3 comprises 20 residues. Germline CDR1 SGHRS, CDR2 YFSETQ.

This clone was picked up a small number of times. The CDR3 coding sequence is TGTGCCAGTAGTCCCCTGGGCTACAATGAGCAGTTCTTC. Its protein product is CASSPLGYNEQFF. The gene calls are TRBV19 and TRBJ2-1; D is uncertain. Trimming pared 5 bases from V and 3 bases from J, leaving 8 bases between. The CDR3 extends over 13 amino acids. CDR1 is LNHDA and CDR2 is SQIVND in the germline V gene (reference sequence). Filled out from reference TRBV19 and TRBJ2-1, the complete variable domain reads DGGITQSPKYLFRKEGQNVTLSCEQNLNHDAMYWYRQDPGQGLRLIYYSQIVNDFQKGDIAEGYSVSREKKESFPLTVTSAQKNPTAFYLCASSPLGYNEQFFGPGTRLTVL.

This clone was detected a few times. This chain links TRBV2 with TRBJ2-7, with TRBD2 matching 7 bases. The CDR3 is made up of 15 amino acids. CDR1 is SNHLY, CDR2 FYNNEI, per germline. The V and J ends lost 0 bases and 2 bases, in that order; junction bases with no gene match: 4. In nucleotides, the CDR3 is TGTGCCAGCAGTGAAGCGTACGGGAGGACCTACGAGCAGTACTTC. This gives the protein CASSEAYGRTYEQYF.

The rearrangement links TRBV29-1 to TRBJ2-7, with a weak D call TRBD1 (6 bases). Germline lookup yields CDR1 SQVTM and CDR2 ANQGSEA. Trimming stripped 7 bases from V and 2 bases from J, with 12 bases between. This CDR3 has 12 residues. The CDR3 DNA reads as TGCAGCGCGACAGGCCCTACCTACGAGCAGTACTTC. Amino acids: CSATGPTYEQYF.

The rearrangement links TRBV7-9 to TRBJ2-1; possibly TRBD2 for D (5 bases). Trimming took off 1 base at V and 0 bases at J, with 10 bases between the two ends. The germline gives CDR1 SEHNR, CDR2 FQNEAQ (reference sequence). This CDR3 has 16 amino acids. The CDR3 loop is CASSLERYPSYNEQFF. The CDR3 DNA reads TGTGCCAGCAGCTTAGAGCGGTACCCCTCCTACAATGAGCAGTTCTTC.

The CDR3: CASSTSVGFYGYTF. CDR3 nucleotide sequence: TGTGCCAGCTCTACCAGTGTTGGGTTCTATGGCTACACCTTC. The gene calls are TRBV18 and TRBJ1-2; D not certain. The CDR3 sequence is 14 residues long. In germline, CDR1 is KGHSH, CDR2 LQKENI. With 6 bases removed from V and 4 bases from J, the gap between germline ends came to 15 bases.

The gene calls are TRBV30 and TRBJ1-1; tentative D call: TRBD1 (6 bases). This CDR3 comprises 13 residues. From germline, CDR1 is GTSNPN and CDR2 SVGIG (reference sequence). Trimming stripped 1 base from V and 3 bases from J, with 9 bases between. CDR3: CAWSATGYTEAFF. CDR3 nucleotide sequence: TGTGCCTGGAGTGCCACAGGGTACACTGAAGCTTTCTTT.

The DNA for the CDR3 is TGTGCCAGCAGTTTCTGGACAACCCCGGCTGAAGCTTTCTTT. Encoded protein: CASSFWTTPAEAFF. V is TRBV28 and J is TRBJ1-1; D is perhaps TRBD1 (5 bases). CDR3 length: 14 amino acids. Germline V gene lookup returns CDR1 MDHEN and CDR2 SYDVKM. Trimming removed 3 bases from V and 6 bases from J, with 14 bases in between. Looking up the rest from reference TRBV28 and TRBJ1-1 gives the full variable domain: DVKVTQSSRYLVKRTGEKVFLECVQDMDHENMFWYRQDPGLGLRLIYFSYDVKMKEKGDIPEGYSVSREKKERFSLILESASTNQTSMYLCASSFWTTPAEAFFGQGTRLTVV.

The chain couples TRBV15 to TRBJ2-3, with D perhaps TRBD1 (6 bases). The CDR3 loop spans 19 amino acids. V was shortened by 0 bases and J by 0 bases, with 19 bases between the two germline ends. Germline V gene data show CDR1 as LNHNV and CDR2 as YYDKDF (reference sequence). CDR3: CATSREYQLQGSSTDTQYF. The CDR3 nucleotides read TGTGCCACCAGCAGAGAATACCAATTACAGGGCTCTAGCACAGATACGCAGTATTTT.

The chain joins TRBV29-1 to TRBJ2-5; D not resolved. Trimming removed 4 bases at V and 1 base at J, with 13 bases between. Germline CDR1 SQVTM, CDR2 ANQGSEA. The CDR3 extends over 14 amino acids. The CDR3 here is CSVVSPFPQETQYF. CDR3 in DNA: TGCAGCGTTGTTTCCCCTTTCCCCCAAGAGACCCAGTACTTC.

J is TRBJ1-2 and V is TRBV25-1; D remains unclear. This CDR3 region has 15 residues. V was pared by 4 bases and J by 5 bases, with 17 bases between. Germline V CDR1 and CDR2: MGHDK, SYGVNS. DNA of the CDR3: TGTGCCAGCAGTGCGATTGAGGTGCCTGGGTATGGCTACACCTTC. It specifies CASSAIEVPGYGYTF.

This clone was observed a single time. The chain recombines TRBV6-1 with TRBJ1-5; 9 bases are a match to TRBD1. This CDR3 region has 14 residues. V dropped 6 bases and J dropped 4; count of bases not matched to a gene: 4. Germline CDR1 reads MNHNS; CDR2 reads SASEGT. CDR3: CASRRQGENQPQHF. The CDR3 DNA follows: TGTGCCAGCAGACGACAGGGGGAAAATCAGCCCCAGCATTTT.

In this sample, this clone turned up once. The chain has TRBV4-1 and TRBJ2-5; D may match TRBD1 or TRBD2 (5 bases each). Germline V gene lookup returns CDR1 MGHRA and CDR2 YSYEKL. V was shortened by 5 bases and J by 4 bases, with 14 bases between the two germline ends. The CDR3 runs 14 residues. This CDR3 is CASSFRDQGETQYF. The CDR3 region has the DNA TGCGCCAGCAGCTTCCGGGATCAGGGAGAGACCCAGTACTTC.

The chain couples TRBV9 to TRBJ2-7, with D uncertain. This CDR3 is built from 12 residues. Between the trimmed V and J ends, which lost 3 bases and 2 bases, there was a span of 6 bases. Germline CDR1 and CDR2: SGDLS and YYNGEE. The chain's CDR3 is CASSGSTYEQYF. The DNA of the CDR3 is TGTGCCAGCAGCGGGAGCACCTACGAGCAGTACTTC.

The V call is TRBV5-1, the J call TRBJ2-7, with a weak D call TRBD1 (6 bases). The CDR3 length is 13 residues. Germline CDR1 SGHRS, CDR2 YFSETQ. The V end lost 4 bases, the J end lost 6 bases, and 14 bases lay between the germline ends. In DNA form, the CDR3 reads TGCGCCAGCAGCCTACTAACAGGGAGCGAGCAGTACTTC. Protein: CASSLLTGSEQYF.

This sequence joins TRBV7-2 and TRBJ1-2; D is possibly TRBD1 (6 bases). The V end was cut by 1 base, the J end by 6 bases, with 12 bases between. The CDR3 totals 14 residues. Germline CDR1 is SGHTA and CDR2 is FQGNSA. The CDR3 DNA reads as TGTGCCAGCAGCTTAGTTGGCAGGGGCAATGGCTACACCTTC. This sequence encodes CASSLVGRGNGYTF.

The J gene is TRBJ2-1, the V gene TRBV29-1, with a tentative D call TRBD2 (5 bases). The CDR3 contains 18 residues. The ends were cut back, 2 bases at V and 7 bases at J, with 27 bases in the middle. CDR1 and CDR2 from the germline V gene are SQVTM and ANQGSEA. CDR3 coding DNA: TGCAGCGTTGAACGCGACACCAGCGGCACCCTGTCTAGGAATGAGCAGTTCTTC. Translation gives CSVERDTSGTLSRNEQFF.

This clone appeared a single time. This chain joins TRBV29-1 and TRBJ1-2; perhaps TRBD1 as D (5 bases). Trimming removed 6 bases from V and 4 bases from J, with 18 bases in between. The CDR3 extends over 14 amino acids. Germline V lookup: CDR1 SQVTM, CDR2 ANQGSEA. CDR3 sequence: CSVVSGAGSYGYTF. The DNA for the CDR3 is TGCAGCGTCGTATCCGGGGCAGGATCCTATGGCTACACCTTC.

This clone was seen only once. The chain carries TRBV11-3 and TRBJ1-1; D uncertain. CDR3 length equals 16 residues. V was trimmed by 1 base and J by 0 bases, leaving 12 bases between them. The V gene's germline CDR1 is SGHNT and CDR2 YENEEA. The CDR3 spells CASSLGAGSMNTEAFF. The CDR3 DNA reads TGTGCCAGCAGCTTAGGGGCAGGATCCATGAACACTGAAGCTTTCTTT.

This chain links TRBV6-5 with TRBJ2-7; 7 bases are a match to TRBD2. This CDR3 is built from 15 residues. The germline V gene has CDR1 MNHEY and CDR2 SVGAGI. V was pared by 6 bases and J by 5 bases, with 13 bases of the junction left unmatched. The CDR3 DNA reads TGTGCCAGCAGGGGGGGGGTTTGGGATTCCAACGAGCAGTACTTC. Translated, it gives CASRGGVWDSNEQYF.

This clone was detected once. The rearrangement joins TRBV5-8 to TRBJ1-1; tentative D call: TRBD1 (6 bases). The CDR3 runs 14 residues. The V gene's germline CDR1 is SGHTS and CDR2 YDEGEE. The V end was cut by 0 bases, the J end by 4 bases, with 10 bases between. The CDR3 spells CASSLGGGGTEAFF. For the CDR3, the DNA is TGTGCCAGCAGCTTGGGAGGGGGGGGCACTGAAGCTTTCTTT.

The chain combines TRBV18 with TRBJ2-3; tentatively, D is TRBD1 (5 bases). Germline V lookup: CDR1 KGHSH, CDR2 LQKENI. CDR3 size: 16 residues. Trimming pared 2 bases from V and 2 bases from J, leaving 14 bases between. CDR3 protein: CASSPTVAGLTDTQYF. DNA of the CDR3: TGTGCCAGCTCACCAACAGTCGCAGGGCTCACAGATACGCAGTATTTT.

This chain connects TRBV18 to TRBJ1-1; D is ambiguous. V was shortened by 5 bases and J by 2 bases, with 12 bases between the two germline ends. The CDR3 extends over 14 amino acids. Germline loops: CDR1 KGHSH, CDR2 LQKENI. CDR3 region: CASSVGSVNTEAFF. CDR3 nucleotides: TGTGCCAGCTCAGTAGGCAGCGTAAACACTGAAGCTTTCTTT.